This is a list of T cell receptor beta chains from one sample in a study of OX40 agonist ivuxolimab in advanced cancers. Sequenced by immunoSEQ multiplex PCR; TCRdb stores in-frame clones only, minus some. The sample yields approximately 15,000 clones, around three quarters seen once. The sample consisted of CD4+ or CD8+ T cells sorted from blood, taken in a trial of the OX40 agonist ivuxolimab. These receptors were taken from an adult with an advanced solid tumor such as melanoma, head and neck, liver or kidney cancer. The CDR3 runs from the conserved cysteine through the conserved F or W. Each record gives: clone size, D gene, V gene, J gene, CDR3 DNA, CDR3 protein. The D gene is left open where the match is weak. Expanded clones are given a class, and other clones once, few, many or no size at all.

NA,NA,TRBV4-1,TRBJ2-7,TGCGCCAGCAGCTCACGGAGCTACGAGCAGTACTTC,CASSSRSYEQYF
NA,TRBD2,TRBV5-1,TRBJ2-1,TGCGCCAGCAGCATTTTAAGCGGGGCCTACTCCTACAATGAGCAGTTCTTC,CASSILSGAYSYNEQFF
NA,NA,TRBV19,TRBJ1-2,TGTGCCAGTAGTATCGGAGTTTACTATGGCTACACCTTC,CASSIGVYYGYTF
NA,TRBD2,TRBV6-1,TRBJ2-7,TGTGCCAGCAGTGAAAGGCAGGGAGGGGCCTACGAGCAGTACTTC,CASSERQGGAYEQYF
NA,NA,TRBV27,TRBJ2-1,TGTGCCAGCAGTTTATCGGGAAATGAGCAGTTCTTC,CASSLSGNEQFF
NA,TRBD1,TRBV30,TRBJ1-2,TGTGCCTGGACTCAGGCAGGGGGCGGTGGCTACACCTTC,CAWTQAGGGGYTF
NA,TRBD2,TRBV30,TRBJ2-7,TGTGCCTGGAGTCCGGGGGGGCGGAAGGACGAGCAGTACTTC,CAWSPGGRKDEQYF
NA,NA,TRBV4-2,TRBJ2-7,TGTGCCAGCAGCCCCCCAGGGACGGGAGACAGCTCCTACGAGCAGTACTTC,CASSPPGTGDSSYEQYF
NA,NA,TRBV9,TRBJ2-7,TGTGCCAGCAGCGCGACTGACTTTCCCTACGAGCAGTACTTC,CASSATDFPYEQYF
NA,TRBD1,TRBV27,TRBJ1-6,TGTGCCAGCAGTCAGGGGGACTCACCCCTCCACTTT,CASSQGDSPLHF
NA,TRBD2,TRBV18,TRBJ2-3,TGTGCCAGCTCCCCTAGCGGGGGAGACACAGATACGCAGTATTTT,CASSPSGGDTDTQYF
NA,TRBD1,TRBV30,TRBJ1-1,TGTGCCTGGAGTTTGACGGACAGGGGCCTCACTGAAGCTTTCTTT,CAWSLTDRGLTEAFF
NA,NA,TRBV27,TRBJ2-5,TGTGCCAGCAGTTTCCTTGGTCCAGACGAGACCCAGTACTTC,CASSFLGPDETQYF
NA,NA,TRBV29-1,TRBJ1-2,TGCAGCGTTGAATTCGGCGGGGAAAATGGCTACACCTTC,CSVEFGGENGYTF
NA,TRBD1,TRBV10-2,TRBJ2-7,TGCGCCAGCATTAGGAATACAGGGGTGGACGAGCAGTACTTC,CASIRNTGVDEQYF
NA,TRBD2,TRBV5-8,TRBJ2-5,TGTGCCAGCAGCCAGCGCAGCGGGGGTCAAGAGACCCAGTACTTC,CASSQRSGGQETQYF
NA,TRBD2,TRBV7-9,TRBJ2-5,TGTGCCAGCAGACCTGGACTAGCGGAAGAGACCCAGTACTTC,CASRPGLAEETQYF
once,NA,TRBV9,TRBJ2-5,TGTGCCAGCGGTTCGGGGGGCTTGGAGACCCAGTACTTC,CASGSGGLETQYF
NA,TRBD1,TRBV27,TRBJ2-7,TGTGCCAGCAGACGGACAGGGGATTACGAGCAGTACTTC,CASRRTGDYEQYF
NA,TRBD1,TRBV10-3,TRBJ2-1,TGTGCCATCTCCAGGGACAGGGGGCTAGAAGAGCAGTTCTTC,CAISRDRGLEEQFF
NA,TRBD2,TRBV6-1,TRBJ2-5,TGTGCCAGCAGTGAATTGGCGGGGGGGCCCCAAGAGACCCAGTACTTC,CASSELAGGPQETQYF
NA,NA,TRBV9,TRBJ2-3,TGTGCCAGCAGCGGAGGGGACTCTGGGACAGATACGCAGTATTTT,CASSGGDSGTDTQYF
NA,TRBD1,TRBV27,TRBJ2-7,TGTGCCAGCAGTCTCCCGGGACAGGGGGCTTGGGAGCAGTACTTC,CASSLPGQGAWEQYF
NA,TRBD1,TRBV30,TRBJ2-5,TGTGCCTGGAGTAGGGGGCCCTACCAAGAGACCCAGTACTTC,CAWSRGPYQETQYF
NA,NA,TRBV6-5,TRBJ1-2,TGTGCCAGCAGTTACTCCACCCTTCTGGGCTACACCTTC,CASSYSTLLGYTF
NA,TRBD1,TRBV6-5,TRBJ2-7,TGTGCCAGCAGCCTTCGGGACAGATACTACGAGCAGTACTTC,CASSLRDRYYEQYF